These 8 T cell receptor beta chains share one sample of origin, sequenced in a study of blood T cell repertoires in COVID-19. Clones were read by immunoSEQ multiplex PCR, and TCRdb kept only the in-frame ones, dropping some. The table records 200,000 to 250,000 clones, roughly 84% of them present only once. Sequencing input: PBMCs or T cells enriched from blood (not recorded which). The receptors stem from a middle-aged woman who had recovered from COVID-19.

This sequence joins TRBV3-1 (or the pseudogene TRBV3-2) and TRBJ2-3; 12 nucleotides align to TRBD2. V shed 4 bases, J shed 4 bases, and the junction held 3 bases outside the gene matches. The V gene's germline CDR1 is LGHDT and CDR2 YNNKEL (reference sequence). The CDR3 runs to 15 residues. The CDR3 here is CASSLRLAGADTQYF. Written as DNA, the CDR3 is TGTGCCAGCAGCCTTCGACTAGCGGGGGCAGATACGCAGTATTTT.

This chain connects TRBV30 to TRBJ1-2, with D possibly TRBD1 on 6 matching bases. Trimming left V 5 bases short and J 8 bases short, with 15 bases between. CDR3 length: 12 amino acids. Germline-derived CDR1 and CDR2 are GTSNPN and SVGIG (reference sequence). CDR3 sequence: CAWRQGHGGYTF. CDR3 coding DNA: TGTGCCTGGCGGCAGGGGCACGGAGGCTACACCTTC.

J is TRBJ2-5 and V is TRBV20-1; D ambiguous. Germline V gene sequence: CDR1 DFQATT, CDR2 SNEGSKA (reference sequence). The CDR3 has 11 residues. The ends were cut back, 0 bases at V and 4 bases at J, with 3 bases in the middle. CDR3 in amino acids: CSARDIETQYF. The CDR3 DNA reads as TGCAGTGCTAGAGATATAGAGACCCAGTACTTC.

V is TRBV29-1 and J is TRBJ2-5; D ambiguous. The CDR3 totals 10 residues. Germline CDR1 reads SQVTM; CDR2 reads ANQGSEA. V was shortened by 6 bases and J by 5 bases, with 7 bases between the two germline ends. This CDR3 is CSVTRETQYF. The CDR3 nucleotides are TGCAGCGTCACGAGGGAGACCCAGTACTTC.

This clone has only one observation. The chain has TRBV5-4 and TRBJ1-1; no clear D gene. Per germline, CDR1 SGHNT and CDR2 YYREEE (reference sequence). V was cut by 1 base and J by 10 bases, with 11 bases left in between. CDR3 length: 12 amino acids. CDR3 protein: CASSLPGGRAFF. The CDR3 nucleotides are TGTGCCAGCAGCTTGCCAGGTGGGAGAGCTTTCTTT.

This chain connects TRBV7-6 to TRBJ1-1; no reliable D call. This CDR3 is built from 15 residues. V was cut by 5 bases and J by 7 bases, with 20 bases left in between. CDR1 and CDR2 from the germline V gene are SGHVS and FNYEAQ. The CDR3: CASSKGRLRTDEAFF. CDR3 sequence (DNA): TGTGCCAGCAGCAAAGGGAGACTGAGAACAGATGAAGCTTTCTTT.

V and J are TRBV6-5 and TRBJ2-3, with D tentatively TRBD1 (6 bases). Trimming stripped 5 bases from V and 3 bases from J, with 15 bases between. The CDR3 is 15 amino acids. Germline CDR1 MNHEY, CDR2 SVGAGI. Here the CDR3 reads CASSRIIRGTDTQYF. The CDR3 coding sequence is TGTGCCAGCAGTAGGATCATTAGGGGGACAGATACGCAGTATTTT.

The rearrangement links TRBV7-2 to TRBJ2-5, with D perhaps TRBD1 (5 bases). CDR1 is SGHTA and CDR2 is FQGNSA in the germline V gene. There are 16 residues in the CDR3. Trimming removed 1 base at V and 4 bases at J, with 16 bases between. CDR3 sequence reads: CASSLGGGRRSETQYF. In DNA form, the CDR3 reads TGTGCCAGCAGCTTAGGGGGCGGCAGGCGGTCAGAGACCCAGTACTTC.